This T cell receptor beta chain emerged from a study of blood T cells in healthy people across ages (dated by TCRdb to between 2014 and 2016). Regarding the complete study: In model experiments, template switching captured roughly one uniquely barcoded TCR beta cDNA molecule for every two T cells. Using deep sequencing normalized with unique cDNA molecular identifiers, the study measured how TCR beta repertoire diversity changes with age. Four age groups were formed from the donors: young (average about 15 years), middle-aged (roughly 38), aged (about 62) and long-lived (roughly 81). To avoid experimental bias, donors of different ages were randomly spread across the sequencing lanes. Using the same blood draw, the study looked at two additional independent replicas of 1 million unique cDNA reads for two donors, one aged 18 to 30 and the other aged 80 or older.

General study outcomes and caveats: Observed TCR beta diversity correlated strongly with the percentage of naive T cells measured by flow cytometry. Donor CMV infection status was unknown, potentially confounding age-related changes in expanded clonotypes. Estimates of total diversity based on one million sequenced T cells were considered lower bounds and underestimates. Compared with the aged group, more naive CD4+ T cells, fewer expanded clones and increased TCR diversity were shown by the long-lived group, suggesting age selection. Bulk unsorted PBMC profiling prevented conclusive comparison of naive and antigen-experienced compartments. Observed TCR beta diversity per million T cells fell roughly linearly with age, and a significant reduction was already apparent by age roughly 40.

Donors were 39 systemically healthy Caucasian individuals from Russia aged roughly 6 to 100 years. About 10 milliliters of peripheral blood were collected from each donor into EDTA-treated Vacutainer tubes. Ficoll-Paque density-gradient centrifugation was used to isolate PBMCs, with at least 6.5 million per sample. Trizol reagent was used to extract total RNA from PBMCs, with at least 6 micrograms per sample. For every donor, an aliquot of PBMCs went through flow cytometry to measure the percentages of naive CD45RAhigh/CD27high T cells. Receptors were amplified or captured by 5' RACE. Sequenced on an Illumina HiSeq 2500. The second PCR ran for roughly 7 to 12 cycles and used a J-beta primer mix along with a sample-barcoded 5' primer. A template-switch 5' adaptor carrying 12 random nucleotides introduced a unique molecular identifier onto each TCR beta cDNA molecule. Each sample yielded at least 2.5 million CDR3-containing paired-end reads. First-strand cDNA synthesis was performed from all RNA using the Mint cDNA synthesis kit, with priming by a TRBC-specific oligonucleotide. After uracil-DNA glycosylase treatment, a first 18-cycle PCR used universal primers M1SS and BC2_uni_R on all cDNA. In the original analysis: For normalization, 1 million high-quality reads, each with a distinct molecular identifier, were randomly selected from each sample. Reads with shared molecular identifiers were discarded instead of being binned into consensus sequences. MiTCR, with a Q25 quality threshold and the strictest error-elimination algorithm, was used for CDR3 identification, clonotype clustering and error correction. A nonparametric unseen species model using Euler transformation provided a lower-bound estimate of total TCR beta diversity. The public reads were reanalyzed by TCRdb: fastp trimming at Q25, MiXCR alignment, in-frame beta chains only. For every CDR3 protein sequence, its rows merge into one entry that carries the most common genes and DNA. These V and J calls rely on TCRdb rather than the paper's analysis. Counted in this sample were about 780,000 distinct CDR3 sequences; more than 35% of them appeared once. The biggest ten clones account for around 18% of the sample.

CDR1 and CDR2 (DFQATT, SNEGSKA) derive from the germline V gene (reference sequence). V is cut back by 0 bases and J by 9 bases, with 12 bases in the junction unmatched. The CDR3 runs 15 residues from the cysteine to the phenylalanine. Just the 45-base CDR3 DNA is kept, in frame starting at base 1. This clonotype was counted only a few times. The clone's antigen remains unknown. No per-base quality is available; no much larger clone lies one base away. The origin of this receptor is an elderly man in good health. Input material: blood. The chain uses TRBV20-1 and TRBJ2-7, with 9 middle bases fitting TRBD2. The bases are TGCAGTGCTAGAGACCCTAGCGGGACTCCTACCGGGCAGTACTTC. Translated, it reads CSARDPSGTPTGQYF.